The 25 T cell receptor beta chains presented below share a single source sample, sequenced in a study of blood T cells in healthy people across ages (dated by TCRdb to the mid-2010s). Library preparation employed 5' RACE. The data were produced on an Illumina HiSeq 2500. A second roughly 6 to 11 cycle PCR used a sample-barcoded 5' primer and a J-beta primer mix. TCRdb applied fastp at Q25 and MiXCR to the public reads, then kept only in-frame beta chains. Rows with one shared CDR3 protein collapse into an entry with the most common genes and DNA. This sample holds 1,500,000 or so distinct CDR3 sequences; 35% to 45% were observed only once. Just over 4% of the sample rests with the top ten. Sequenced sample: blood. These receptors were obtained from a woman aged 18-35 years in good health.

The chain combines TRBV5-1 with TRBJ2-7, with D possibly called TRBD1 or TRBD2 (5 bases each). V lost 0 bases and J lost 5, with 15 bases in between. This CDR3 spans 15 amino acids. The germline V gene has CDR1 SGHRS and CDR2 YFSETQ. The CDR3 here is CASSLAGQGADEQYF. The CDR3, as DNA: TGCGCCAGCAGCTTGGCGGGGCAGGGCGCGGACGAGCAGTACTTC.

The V gene is TRBV2, the J gene TRBJ1-4; 8 nucleotides align to TRBD1. With V trimmed by 6 bases and J by 8 bases, 8 bases remained unmatched. The CDR3 is made up of 14 amino acids. The V gene's germline CDR1 is SNHLY and CDR2 FYNNEI. CDR3 region: CASREDREEEKLFF. CDR3 bases: TGTGCCAGCAGGGAGGACAGGGAGGAAGAAAAACTGTTTTTT. Filled out from reference TRBV2 and TRBJ1-4, the complete variable domain reads EPEVTQTPSHQVTQMGQEVILRCVPISNHLYFYWYRQILGQKVEFLVSFYNNEISEKSEIFDDQFSVERPDGSNFTLKIRSTKLEDSAMYFCASREDREEEKLFFGSGTQLSVL.

The chain employs TRBV12-3 or TRBV12-4 and TRBJ1-1, with no clear D. This CDR3 spans 14 amino acids. Trimming shortened V by 3 bases and J by 1 base, and 9 bases separated the two germline ends. The CDR3, as DNA: TGTGCCAGCAGTTTTTCTCTAGGGAACACTGAAGCTTTCTTT. Its translation: CASSFSLGNTEAFF.

This chain links TRBV4-3 with TRBJ2-1; D is uncertain. V gave up 1 base and J gave up 10 bases, with 11 bases separating them. Germline loops: CDR1 LGHNA, CDR2 YSLEER. The CDR3 consists of 13 residues. The CDR3 reads CASSQGEGSEQFF. The CDR3 bases are TGCGCCAGCAGCCAAGGAGAAGGCTCCGAGCAGTTCTTC.

The V gene is TRBV6-2 or TRBV6-3, the J gene TRBJ2-1; unclear D gene. Looked up from germline, CDR1 is MNHEY and CDR2 is SVGEGT. Deletions cut 3 bases from V and 10 bases from J, with 22 bases between. This CDR3 region has 16 residues. The CDR3 loop reads CASSYSAHYELDEQFF. DNA of the CDR3: TGTGCCAGCAGTTATTCGGCCCATTATGAGTTGGACGAGCAGTTCTTC.

This clonotype has a handful of counts. The chain is built from TRBV2 and TRBJ1-4, with 9 positions matching TRBD1. This CDR3 is 14 amino acids long. V was clipped by 5 bases and J by 8 bases; unmatched bases: 6. Germline V gives CDR1 SNHLY, CDR2 FYNNEI. This CDR3 is CASSRQGEGEKLFF. In DNA form, the CDR3 reads TGTGCCAGCAGTCGACAGGGGGAAGGGGAAAAACTGTTTTTT.

This clonotype was counted a few times. The CDR3 sequence: CASSSKLGGSSYNEQFF. CDR3 DNA: TGTGCCAGCAGCTCTAAATTGGGCGGGAGCTCCTACAATGAGCAGTTCTTC. The chain carries TRBV27 and TRBJ2-1; 7 positions agree with TRBD2. The CDR3 is made up of 17 amino acids. The germline V gene encodes CDR1 MNHEY and CDR2 SMNVEV (reference sequence). The junction had 11 bases not matched to a gene; V was cut back by 6 bases and J by 0 bases.

The rearrangement joins TRBV5-1 to TRBJ1-6, with 8 bases identical to TRBD1. The CDR3 sequence is 15 residues long. V trimming: 0 bases; J trimming: 8 bases; junction bases outside the gene matches: 4. Germline V gene data show CDR1 as SGHRS and CDR2 as YFSETQ. Here the CDR3 reads CASSLDGQGDSPLHF. The CDR3 region has the DNA TGCGCCAGCAGCTTGGATGGACAGGGAGATTCACCCCTCCACTTT.

The chain is built from TRBV29-1 and TRBJ2-7; no clear D gene. The J call is uncertain, as TRBJ2-5 better fits the DNA end. In germline, CDR1 is SQVTM, CDR2 ANQGSEA. CDR3 length equals 13 residues. The CDR3 protein is CSVGSRLKETQYF. The DNA of the CDR3 is TGCAGCGTTGGATCGCGGCTGAAGGAGACCCAGTACTTC.

In DNA form, the CDR3 reads TGCAGTGCTAGAGTTCCGGCAAAGAGCAGTGGCAGGGGCAATCAGCCCCAGCATTTT. This sequence encodes CSARVPAKSSGRGNQPQHF. This chain uses TRBV20-1 with TRBJ1-5, with D maybe TRBD1 (5 bases). The germline V gene has CDR1 DFQATT and CDR2 SNEGSKA (reference sequence). There are 19 residues in the CDR3. With 1 base removed from V and 2 bases from J, the gap between germline ends came to 24 bases.

This clonotype was seen a handful of times. J is TRBJ1-2 and V is TRBV6-2 or TRBV6-3; 7 nucleotides match TRBD1. The trim removed 1 base at V and 4 bases at J, leaving 6 bases unmatched. The CDR3 extends over 15 amino acids. Germline V gene data show CDR1 as MNHEY and CDR2 as SVGEGT. In DNA form, the CDR3 reads TGTGCCAGCAGTTACTTGGGACAGACGCTCTATGGCTACACCTTC. Encoded protein: CASSYLGQTLYGYTF.

This chain uses TRBV20-1 with TRBJ1-1, with unresolved D. This CDR3 has 14 residues. V was cut by 0 bases and J by 1 base, with 9 bases left in between. The germline V gene has CDR1 DFQATT and CDR2 SNEGSKA (reference sequence). The CDR3 DNA sequence: TGCAGTGCTAGAGACCTCCTAAGGAACACTGAAGCTTTCTTT. Translation gives CSARDLLRNTEAFF.

This clonotype was picked up a small number of times. The chain joins TRBV20-1 to TRBJ1-2; 10 bases line up with TRBD1. J gave up 5 bases and V 0 bases, and 3 bases lay outside the gene matches. This CDR3 comprises 14 residues. The germline CDR1 and CDR2 sequences are DFQATT and SNEGSKA (reference sequence). CDR3 sequence: CSARDRTGGYGYTF. The DNA of the CDR3 is TGCAGTGCTAGAGATCGGACAGGGGGATATGGCTACACCTTC.

The chain employs TRBV20-1 and TRBJ2-1; 12 nucleotides agree with TRBD2. This CDR3 is built from 17 residues. The germline CDR1 and CDR2 sequences are DFQATT and SNEGSKA (reference sequence). The trim removed 5 bases at V and 8 bases at J, leaving 16 bases unmatched. CDR3 coding DNA: TGCAGTGCTCGACAAAGGACTAGCGGGGCCGGTGGTGATGAGCAGTTCTTC. Translated: CSARQRTSGAGGDEQFF.

V gene TRBV6-5 combines with J gene TRBJ1-6, with D unresolved. This CDR3 has 16 amino acids. The V end lost 4 bases, the J end lost 0 bases, and 10 bases lay between the germline ends. CDR1 is MNHEY and CDR2 is SVGAGI in the germline V gene. CDR3 nucleotides: TGTGCCAGCAGTTCGACACTCAGCTCCTATAATTCACCCCTCCACTTT. Translation gives CASSSTLSSYNSPLHF.

This clonotype was counted only a few times. This chain uses TRBV20-1 with TRBJ1-4, with 8 bases that match TRBD1. V lost 5 bases and J lost 0; bases outside the gene matches: 5. This CDR3 region has 15 residues. Germline CDR1 reads DFQATT; CDR2 reads SNEGSKA (reference sequence). CDR3 region: CSASTGASTNEKLFF. CDR3 in DNA: TGCAGTGCTTCGACAGGGGCCTCAACTAATGAAAAACTGTTTTTT.

The chain combines TRBV7-2 with TRBJ2-1; D uncertain. Germline CDR1 SGHTA, CDR2 FQGNSA. Trimming left V 3 bases short and J 9 bases short, with 15 bases between. The CDR3 runs to 14 residues. The CDR3 DNA is TGTGCCAGCAGCTTCGAAGGACGCAACAGTGAGCAGTTCTTC. It yields the protein CASSFEGRNSEQFF.

The chain links TRBV7-9 to TRBJ1-1; D may be TRBD1 (5 bases). CDR1 and CDR2 (germline): SEHNR, FQNEAQ (reference sequence). The length of the CDR3 is 13 residues. Trimming pared 6 bases from V and 4 bases from J, leaving 12 bases between. CDR3 amino acids: CASRVAGGTEAFF. In DNA form, the CDR3 reads TGTGCCAGCAGAGTAGCCGGGGGCACTGAAGCTTTCTTT.

This clonotype has just a few counts. The rearrangement uses TRBV7-3 and TRBJ2-3; D is uncertain. The germline V gene has CDR1 SGHTA and CDR2 FQGTGA. V lost 0 bases to trimming and J lost 2 bases, with 6 bases between them. CDR3 length equals 14 residues. The CDR3 spells CASSLTAITDTQYF. Written as DNA, the CDR3 is TGTGCCAGCAGCTTAACGGCCATCACAGATACGCAGTATTTT. The whole variable domain, filled in from reference TRBV7-3 and TRBJ2-3, reads GAGVSQTPSNKVTEKGKYVELRCDPISGHTALYWYRQSLGQGPEFLIYFQGTGAADDSGLPNDRFFAVRPEGSVSTLKIQRTERGDSAVYLCASSLTAITDTQYFGPGTRLTVL.

V gene TRBV15 combines with J gene TRBJ2-3; perhaps TRBD2 as D (5 bases). The V gene's germline CDR1 is LNHNV and CDR2 YYDKDF (reference sequence). Deletions cut 2 bases from V and 2 bases from J, with 11 bases between. There are 15 residues in the CDR3. CDR3 protein: CATSRQDSYTDTQYF. CDR3 bases: TGTGCCACCAGCAGACAGGACTCTTACACAGATACGCAGTATTTT.

This chain joins TRBV20-1 and TRBJ2-7, with TRBD1 matching 11 bases. The DNA end lines up better with TRBJ2-4; the J call may be wrong. CDR1 and CDR2 (germline): DFQATT, SNEGSKA (reference sequence). The CDR3 contains 15 residues. CDR3 sequence: CSAPRTGGPGDIQYF. Written as DNA, the CDR3 is TGCAGTGCCCCCCGGACAGGGGGCCCCGGAGACATTCAGTACTTC.

The chain recombines TRBV27 with TRBJ2-7; a weak D match, TRBD2 (5 bases). Trimming removed 2 bases from V and 0 bases from J, with 11 bases in between. This CDR3 has 15 amino acids. Germline V CDR1 and CDR2: MNHEY, SMNVEV (reference sequence). The CDR3 DNA sequence: TGTGCCAGCAGTTTACGGTGGACTCACTCCTACGAGCAGTACTTC. This sequence encodes CASSLRWTHSYEQYF.

A few counts support this clonotype. The chain has TRBV11-2 and TRBJ1-1; weak D call: TRBD1 (6 bases). The CDR3 loop spans 17 amino acids. CDR1 is SGHAT, CDR2 FQNNGV, per germline. V was cut by 3 bases and J by 1 base, with 18 bases left in between. The CDR3 bases are TGTGCCAGCAGCTTTTGGGTCGGGGCAGGGGAGAACACTGAAGCTTTCTTT. Translated: CASSFWVGAGENTEAFF.

V usage is TRBV6-6 and J usage is TRBJ2-1; 14 bases fit TRBD2. The CDR3 is 15 amino acids. With 7 bases clipped from V and 6 bases from J, the junction kept 5 bases outside the gene matches. CDR1 is MNHNY and CDR2 is SVGAGI in the germline V gene (reference sequence). The CDR3 is CASIFGLAGGNEQFF. The CDR3 DNA sequence: TGTGCCAGCATCTTTGGACTAGCGGGAGGCAATGAGCAGTTCTTC.

This clonotype turned up a few times. The chain has TRBV6-2 or TRBV6-3 and TRBJ2-3; D gene unclear. Germline CDR1 and CDR2: MNHEY and SVGEGT. With 2 bases removed from V and 4 bases from J, the gap between germline ends came to 4 bases. The CDR3 extends over 12 amino acids. The CDR3 spells CASSYEADTQYF. For the CDR3, the DNA is TGTGCCAGCAGTTACGAGGCAGATACGCAGTATTTT.